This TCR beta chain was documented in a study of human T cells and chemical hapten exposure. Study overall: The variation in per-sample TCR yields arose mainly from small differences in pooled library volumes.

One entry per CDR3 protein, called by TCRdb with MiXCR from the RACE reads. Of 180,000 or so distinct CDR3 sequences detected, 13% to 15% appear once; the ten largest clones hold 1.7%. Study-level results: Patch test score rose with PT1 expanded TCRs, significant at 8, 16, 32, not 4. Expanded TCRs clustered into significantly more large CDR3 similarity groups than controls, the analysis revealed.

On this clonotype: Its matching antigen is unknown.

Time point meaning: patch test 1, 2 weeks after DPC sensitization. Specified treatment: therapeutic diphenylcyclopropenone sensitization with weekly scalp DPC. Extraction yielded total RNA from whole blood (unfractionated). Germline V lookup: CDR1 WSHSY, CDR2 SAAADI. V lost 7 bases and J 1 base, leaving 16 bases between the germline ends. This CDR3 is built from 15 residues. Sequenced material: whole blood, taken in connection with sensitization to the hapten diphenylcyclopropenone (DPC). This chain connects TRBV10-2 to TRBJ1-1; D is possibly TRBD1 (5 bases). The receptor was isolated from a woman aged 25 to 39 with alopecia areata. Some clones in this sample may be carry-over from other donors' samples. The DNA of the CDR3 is TGCGCCAGCATTGATTTTGGGACGGAGAACACTGAAGCTTTCTTT. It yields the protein CASIDFGTENTEAFF.